One and the same sample provided the 30 T cell receptor beta chains below, sequenced in a study of blood T cell repertoires in COVID-19. Measured with immunoSEQ multiplex PCR; TCRdb has only the in-frame clones, and not every one. The data show about 210,000 clones, around 83% seen once. What was sequenced was peripheral blood. The receptors shown here come from a man in his forties who had recovered from COVID-19.

The V and J genes are TRBV25-1 and TRBJ1-2, with D possibly matching TRBD1 (6 bases). The CDR3 covers 13 residues. Between the trimmed V and J ends, which lost 6 bases and 8 bases, there was a span of 16 bases. Germline V gene lookup returns CDR1 MGHDK and CDR2 SYGVNS. The DNA for the CDR3 is TGTGCCAGCAGCTCCCCGGGGGGCGCGGGCTACACCTTC. The encoded protein is CASSSPGGAGYTF.

The chain joins TRBV3-1 (or the pseudogene TRBV3-2) to TRBJ1-3; D is possibly TRBD1 (6 bases). V lost 3 bases to trimming and J lost 11 bases, with 8 bases between them. CDR1 is LGHDT, CDR2 YNNKEL, per germline (reference sequence). This CDR3 has 11 amino acids. CDR3 bases: TGTGCCAGCAGCCAGGGGGCAGCCATATATTTT. Translating it yields CASSQGAAIYF.

J is TRBJ2-1 and V is TRBV15; D is uncertain. This CDR3 has 13 amino acids. CDR1 LNHNV and CDR2 YYDKDF come from the germline V gene (reference sequence). Trimming took 1 base from V and 5 from J, leaving 6 bases between them. CDR3 residues: CATSRGSNNEQFF. For the CDR3, the DNA is TGTGCCACCAGCAGAGGGAGCAACAATGAGCAGTTCTTC.

The chain's CDR3 is CASSLVGQTSYEQYF. CDR3 DNA: TGTGCCAGCAGCTTAGTTGGCCAAACCTCCTACGAGCAGTACTTC. This chain links TRBV7-2 with TRBJ2-7; D is unresolved. V was shortened by 1 base and J by 0 bases, with 10 bases between the two germline ends. Germline V gene lookup returns CDR1 SGHTA and CDR2 FQGNSA. The CDR3 loop spans 15 amino acids.

The chain combines TRBV20-1 with TRBJ1-1; D unresolved. Trimming shortened V by 3 bases and J by 8 bases, and 13 bases separated the two germline ends. Germline CDR1 DFQATT, CDR2 SNEGSKA (reference sequence). The CDR3 covers 12 residues. The DNA of the CDR3 is TGCAGTGCTAGTGGAGGTCAGACCGAAGCTTTCTTT. Translation: CSASGGQTEAFF.

The V call is TRBV5-4, the J call TRBJ1-2, with TRBD1 as a possible D gene (5 bases). The CDR3 has 13 residues. CDR1 and CDR2 (germline): SGHNT, YYREEE (reference sequence). Trimming pared 0 bases from V and 4 bases from J, leaving 7 bases between. The CDR3 spells CASSLGGGYGYTF. The CDR3 coding sequence is TGTGCCAGCAGCTTGGGCGGGGGCTATGGCTACACCTTC.

This clone was seen only a few times. The chain links TRBV7-2 to TRBJ2-5; TRBD2 is a possible D gene (7 bases). Between the trimmed V and J ends, which lost 1 base and 2 bases, there was a span of 14 bases. This CDR3 has 16 amino acids. Germline lookup yields CDR1 SGHTA and CDR2 FQGNSA. CDR3 nucleotides: TGTGCCAGCAGCTTAGATGGGGGGGGCGGGCAAGAGACCCAGTACTTC. Translation gives CASSLDGGGGQETQYF.

The chain is built from TRBV24-1 and TRBJ2-1, with 9 bases fitting TRBD1. Germline V gives CDR1 KGHDR, CDR2 SFDVKD. V trimming: 2 bases; J trimming: 5 bases; junction bases outside the gene matches: 9. The CDR3 is made up of 17 amino acids. The CDR3 DNA reads TGTGCCACCAGTGATTCTGACAGGGGGATTGCGGACAATGAGCAGTTCTTC. Protein: CATSDSDRGIADNEQFF.

The genes are TRBV7-2 and TRBJ2-7; 11 bases map to TRBD2. The V segment lost 1 base and the J segment 3 bases; nucleotides outside the gene matches: 2. Germline V gene sequence: CDR1 SGHTA, CDR2 FQGNSA. The CDR3 covers 15 residues. This CDR3 reads CASSLGTSGSYEQYF. In nucleotides, the CDR3 is TGTGCCAGCAGCTTAGGTACTAGCGGGAGCTACGAGCAGTACTTC. Combining the CDR3 with reference TRBV7-2 and TRBJ2-7 gives the whole variable domain GAGVSQSPSNKVTEKGKDVELRCDPISGHTALYWYRQSLGQGLEFLIYFQGNSAPDKSGLPSDRFSAERTGGSVSTLTIQRTQQEDSAVYLCASSLGTSGSYEQYFGPGTRLTVT.

The J gene is TRBJ2-5, the V gene TRBV12-3 or TRBV12-4; a weak D match, TRBD1 (5 bases). CDR3 length equals 12 residues. Trimming removed 5 bases at V and 2 bases at J, with 6 bases between. This CDR3 is CASSRQQETQYF. In DNA form, the CDR3 reads TGTGCCAGCAGTAGACAGCAAGAGACCCAGTACTTC.

The rearrangement links TRBV4-2 to TRBJ2-5; D might be TRBD2 (6 bases). CDR3 length: 15 residues. The germline V gene has CDR1 LGHNA and CDR2 YNFKEQ. Trimming left V 0 bases short and J 4 bases short, with 12 bases between. The CDR3 region has the DNA TGTGCCAGCAGCCAAGATAGCGGACGCGGAGAGACCCAGTACTTC. The encoded protein is CASSQDSGRGETQYF.

The CDR3 bases are TGTGCCAGCAGCGCCCGACAGAGCTCCTACAATGAGCAGTTCTTC. As protein: CASSARQSSYNEQFF. The chain recombines TRBV9 with TRBJ2-1; D possibly corresponds to TRBD1 (5 bases). The CDR3 extends over 15 amino acids. Germline V gene lookup returns CDR1 SGDLS and CDR2 YYNGEE. V was cut by 3 bases and J by 0 bases, with 10 bases left in between.

Concerning this clone itself: The identical CDR3 is also encoded by other nucleotide sequences in the sample. V usage is TRBV19 and J usage is TRBJ1-1; D gene unclear. CDR3 length: 13 amino acids. Germline V lookup: CDR1 LNHDA, CDR2 SQIVND (reference sequence). Between the trimmed V and J ends, which lost 1 base and 4 bases, there was a span of 7 bases. Here the CDR3 reads CASSIGRGTEAFF. The CDR3, as DNA: TGTGCCAGTAGTATAGGACGCGGCACTGAAGCTTTCTTT. Full variable domain (rest looked up from reference TRBV19 and TRBJ1-1): DGGITQSPKYLFRKEGQNVTLSCEQNLNHDAMYWYRQDPGQGLRLIYYSQIVNDFQKGDIAEGYSVSREKKESFPLTVTSAQKNPTAFYLCASSIGRGTEAFFGQGTRLTVV.

This chain joins TRBV30 and TRBJ2-7, with 10 positions matching TRBD1. V gave up 2 bases and J gave up 4 bases; unmatched junction bases: 2. The CDR3 loop spans 13 amino acids. Germline CDR1 and CDR2: GTSNPN and SVGIG (reference sequence). The CDR3 here is CAWSRDRGYEQYF. The DNA for the CDR3 is TGTGCCTGGAGTAGGGACAGGGGTTACGAGCAGTACTTC. Combining the CDR3 with reference TRBV30 and TRBJ2-7 gives the whole variable domain SQTIHQWPATLVQPVGSPLSLECTVEGTSNPNLYWYRQAAGRGLQLLFYSVGIGQISSEVPQNLSASRPQDRQFILSSKKLLLSDSGFYLCAWSRDRGYEQYFGPGTRLTVT.

This clone was counted once. J is TRBJ2-2 and V is TRBV7-9; 10 bases map to TRBD2. V shed 3 bases and J 0 bases; nucleotides not matched to a gene: 10. The CDR3 length is 19 residues. Germline V CDR1 and CDR2: SEHNR, FQNEAQ (reference sequence). The CDR3 region is CASSLTSGYTWANTGELFF. As DNA, the CDR3 is TGTGCCAGCAGCTTGACTAGCGGGTATACTTGGGCGAACACCGGGGAGCTGTTTTTT.

This rearrangement joins TRBV19 to TRBJ2-5; 11 bases map to TRBD2. The CDR3 is made up of 18 amino acids. The V gene end was trimmed by 4 bases and the J gene end by 5 bases; junction bases not matched to a gene: 15. Germline V gene sequence: CDR1 LNHDA, CDR2 SQIVND (reference sequence). The CDR3 DNA is TGTGCCAGTAGTAAGAGGGGCCCCGGGACTAGCGGAGGCGAGACCCAGTACTTC. It codes for CASSKRGPGTSGGETQYF.

The rearrangement links TRBV7-9 to TRBJ2-7; the D gene is possibly TRBD1 (6 bases). V was pared by 5 bases and J by 4 bases, with 9 bases between. Germline assignment: CDR1 SEHNR and CDR2 FQNEAQ (reference sequence). The CDR3 length is 12 residues. The CDR3 DNA follows: TGTGCCAGCAGCCGGGACATGTACGAGCAGTACTTC. Translation: CASSRDMYEQYF. Full variable domain (rest looked up from reference TRBV7-9 and TRBJ2-7): DTGVSQNPRHKITKRGQNVTFRCDPISEHNRLYWYRQTLGQGPEFLTYFQNEAQLEKSRLLSDRFSAERPKGSFSTLEIQRTEQGDSAMYLCASSRDMYEQYFGPGTRLTVT.

This chain links TRBV29-1 with TRBJ2-7, with D tentatively TRBD2 (6 bases). Germline V gene sequence: CDR1 SQVTM, CDR2 ANQGSEA. V was pared by 5 bases and J by 0 bases, with 11 bases between. This CDR3 spans 13 amino acids. The CDR3 is CSVIGGTSYEQYF. The CDR3 DNA follows: TGCAGCGTTATCGGCGGGACCTCCTACGAGCAGTACTTC.

The chain recombines TRBV7-2 with TRBJ2-7; TRBD2 agrees at 7 bases. The CDR3 runs to 14 residues. The V and J ends lost 3 bases and 2 bases, in that order; junction bases with no gene match: 4. Per the germline V gene, CDR1 is SGHTA and CDR2 is FQGNSA. The CDR3 sequence is CASSLTSQTYEQYF. In DNA form, the CDR3 reads TGTGCCAGCAGCTTGACTAGCCAAACCTACGAGCAGTACTTC.

The CDR3 spells CASSLLRDRGEAFF. CDR3 sequence (DNA): TGTGCCAGCAGCCTCCTCCGGGACAGGGGAGAAGCTTTCTTT. This sequence joins TRBV6-2 or TRBV6-3 and TRBJ1-1; 10 bases match TRBD1. The CDR3 spans 14 residues. With V trimmed by 6 bases and J by 8 bases, 9 bases remained unmatched. Per germline, CDR1 MNHEY and CDR2 SVGEGT.

The chain links TRBV11-2 to TRBJ2-7; 10 nucleotides match TRBD2. V was pared by 1 base and J by 3 bases, with 9 bases of the junction left unmatched. Per germline, CDR1 SGHAT and CDR2 FQNNGV. CDR3 length equals 17 residues. The CDR3 DNA reads as TGTGCCAGCAGCTTAGTCCCAGCGGGAGGGTATAGCTACGAGCAGTACTTC. Its protein product is CASSLVPAGGYSYEQYF.

V is TRBV7-8 and J is TRBJ2-5; D is perhaps TRBD2 (5 bases). There are 14 residues in the CDR3. V was trimmed by 3 bases and J by 1 base, leaving 9 bases between them. Looked up from germline, CDR1 is SGHVS and CDR2 is FQNEAQ. The CDR3 loop is CASSLGRGQETQYF. The CDR3 DNA reads as TGTGCCAGCAGCTTGGGCCGGGGCCAAGAGACCCAGTACTTC.

The J gene is TRBJ1-1, the V gene TRBV30, with D possibly TRBD1 on 5 matching bases. The V end lost 0 bases, the J end lost 6 bases, and 11 bases lay between the germline ends. In germline, CDR1 is GTSNPN, CDR2 SVGIG (reference sequence). The CDR3 has 13 amino acids. The CDR3 reads CAWSVGGTAEAFF. The CDR3 DNA sequence: TGTGCCTGGAGTGTCGGGGGAACGGCTGAAGCTTTCTTT.

The chain couples TRBV4-3 to TRBJ2-7; 7 nucleotides align to TRBD1. V lost 0 bases and J lost 2; bases outside the gene matches: 4. CDR1 and CDR2 from the germline V gene are LGHNA and YSLEER. CDR3 length: 15 amino acids. The CDR3 sequence: CASSQEDRRTYEQYF. For the CDR3, the DNA is TGCGCCAGCAGCCAAGAGGACAGGAGGACCTACGAGCAGTACTTC.

V is TRBV4-3 and J is TRBJ2-6; D possibly corresponds to TRBD1 (5 bases). CDR3 length: 16 amino acids. The V gene lost 0 bases and the J gene lost 12 bases, with 18 bases spanning the gap. Germline V gives CDR1 LGHNA, CDR2 YSLEER. The DNA for the CDR3 is TGCGCCAGCAGCCAAGATAGTCTGGCAGGGTCAGGCGTCCTGACTTTC. It translates to CASSQDSLAGSGVLTF.

This chain joins TRBV25-1 and TRBJ2-3, with D tentatively TRBD1 (6 bases). Trimming pared 1 base from V and 0 bases from J, leaving 8 bases between. CDR1 and CDR2 (germline): MGHDK, SYGVNS. CDR3 size: 15 residues. CDR3 DNA sequence: TGTGCCAGCAGTGAATCCAGGGGTAGCACAGATACGCAGTATTTT. It codes for CASSESRGSTDTQYF.

This clone was counted a single time. The V call is TRBV19, the J call TRBJ2-7, with 10 bases identical to TRBD1. The germline CDR1 and CDR2 sequences are LNHDA and SQIVND (reference sequence). The V gene end was trimmed by 7 bases and the J gene end by 4 bases; junction bases not matched to a gene: 7. This CDR3 spans 14 amino acids. CDR3 nucleotides: TGTGCCAGTAAGTCCGGGACAGGGGATTACGAGCAGTACTTC. Translating it yields CASKSGTGDYEQYF.

The chain employs TRBV7-2 and TRBJ1-2, with 10 bases fitting TRBD1. Germline lookup yields CDR1 SGHTA and CDR2 FQGNSA. There are 15 residues in the CDR3. V lost 3 bases, J lost 6 bases, and 7 bases stayed unmatched. DNA for the CDR3: TGTGCCAGCAGCTTGGGACAGGGGAGCTCCGATGGCTACACCTTC. Translated: CASSLGQGSSDGYTF.

The chain carries TRBV9 and TRBJ1-1; D uncertain. Trimming shortened V by 6 bases and J by 1 base, and 13 bases separated the two germline ends. This CDR3 is built from 14 residues. CDR1 is SGDLS, CDR2 YYNGEE, per germline. The CDR3 sequence is CASTKGGPNTEAFF. In nucleotides, the CDR3 is TGTGCCAGCACCAAGGGAGGGCCGAACACTGAAGCTTTCTTT.

The chain is built from TRBV5-4 and TRBJ2-3; TRBD2 aligns across 11 bases. Germline lookup yields CDR1 SGHNT and CDR2 YYREEE (reference sequence). Unmatched junction bases numbered 3, after V lost 4 bases and J lost 5 bases. CDR3 length equals 14 residues. The CDR3 spells CASSHTSGRDTQYF. CDR3 sequence (DNA): TGTGCCAGCAGCCACACTAGCGGGAGAGATACGCAGTATTTT.